This TCR beta chain was identified during a study of CD8 T cells in ankylosing spondylitis. Regarding the study as a whole: There was a TCR beta motif, made of 7 or 8 highly homologous variants, that appeared characteristic of ankylosing spondylitis blood.

TCRdb ran MiXCR on the 5' RACE reads and lists one entry per CDR3 protein. Of more than 650,000 distinct CDR3 sequences listed, approximately 10% are singletons. This clonotype was seen a few times. The antigen is undetermined. The V gene lost 1 base and the J gene lost 5 bases, with 8 bases spanning the gap. The germline V gene encodes CDR1 MDHEN and CDR2 SYDVKM. The CDR3 is made up of 13 amino acids. The chain is built from TRBV28 and TRBJ2-5; D is uncertain. The sequencing sample was made of blood, either unsorted or a sorted T cell fraction (not recorded which). The clonotype originates from a male donor with ankylosing spondylitis. The chain's CDR3 is CASSLFQEETQYF. CDR3 bases: TGTGCCAGCAGTTTATTTCAGGAGGAGACCCAGTACTTC.